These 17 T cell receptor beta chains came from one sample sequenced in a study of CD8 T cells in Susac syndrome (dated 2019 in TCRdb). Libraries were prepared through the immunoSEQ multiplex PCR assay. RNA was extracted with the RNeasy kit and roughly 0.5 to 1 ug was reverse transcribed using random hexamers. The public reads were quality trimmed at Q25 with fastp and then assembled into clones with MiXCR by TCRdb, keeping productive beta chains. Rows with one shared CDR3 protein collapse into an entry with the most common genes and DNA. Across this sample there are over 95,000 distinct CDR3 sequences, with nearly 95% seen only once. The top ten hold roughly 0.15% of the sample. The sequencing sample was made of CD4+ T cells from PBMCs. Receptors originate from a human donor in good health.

The CDR3 nucleotides read TGTGCCAGCAGGACTAGCGGGAGGGCCCAAGATACGCAGTATTTT. It yields the protein CASRTSGRAQDTQYF. The V call is TRBV7-2, the J call TRBJ2-3; 14 bases are a match to TRBD2. The J segment lost 5 bases and the V segment lost 6 bases, leaving 4 bases of the junction unmatched. The CDR3 length is 15 residues. Per the germline V gene, CDR1 is SGHTA and CDR2 is FQGNSA.

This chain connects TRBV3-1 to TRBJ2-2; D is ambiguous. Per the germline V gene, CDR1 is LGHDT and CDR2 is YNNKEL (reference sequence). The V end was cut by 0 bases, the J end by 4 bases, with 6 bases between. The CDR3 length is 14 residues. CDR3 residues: CASSQDSGTGELFF. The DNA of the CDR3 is TGTGCCAGCAGCCAAGATAGTGGCACCGGGGAGCTGTTTTTT. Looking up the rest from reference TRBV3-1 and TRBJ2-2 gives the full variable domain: DTAVSQTPKYLVTQMGNDKSIKCEQNLGHDTMYWYKQDSKKFLKIMFSYNNKELIINETVPNRFSPKSPDKAHLNLHINSLELGDSAVYFCASSQDSGTGELFFGEGSRLTVL.

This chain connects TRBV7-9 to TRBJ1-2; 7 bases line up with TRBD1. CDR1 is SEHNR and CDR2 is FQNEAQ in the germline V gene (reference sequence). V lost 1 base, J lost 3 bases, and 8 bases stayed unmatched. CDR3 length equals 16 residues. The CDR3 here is CASSLGPQTGDYGYTF. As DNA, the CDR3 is TGTGCCAGCAGCTTAGGTCCCCAAACAGGGGACTATGGCTACACCTTC.

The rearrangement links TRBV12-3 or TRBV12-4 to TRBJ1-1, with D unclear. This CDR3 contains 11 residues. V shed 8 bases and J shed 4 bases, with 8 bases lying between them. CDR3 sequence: CASQVFTEAFF. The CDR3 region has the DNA TGTGCCAGCCAGGTGTTCACTGAAGCTTTCTTT.

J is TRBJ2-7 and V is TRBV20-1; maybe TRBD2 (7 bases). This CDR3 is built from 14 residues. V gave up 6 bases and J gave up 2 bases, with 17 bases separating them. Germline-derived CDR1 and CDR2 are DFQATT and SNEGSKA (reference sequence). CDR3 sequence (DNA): TGCAGTGCCGAAACAGGGCGGGAGCCCTACGAGCAGTACTTC. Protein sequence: CSAETGREPYEQYF.

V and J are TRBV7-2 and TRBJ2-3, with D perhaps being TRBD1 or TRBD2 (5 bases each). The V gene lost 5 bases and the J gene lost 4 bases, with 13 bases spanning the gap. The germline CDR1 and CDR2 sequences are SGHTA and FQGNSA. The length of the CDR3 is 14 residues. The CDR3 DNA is TGTGCCAGCAGCCCCGGGGCCAGGTCAGATACGCAGTATTTT. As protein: CASSPGARSDTQYF.

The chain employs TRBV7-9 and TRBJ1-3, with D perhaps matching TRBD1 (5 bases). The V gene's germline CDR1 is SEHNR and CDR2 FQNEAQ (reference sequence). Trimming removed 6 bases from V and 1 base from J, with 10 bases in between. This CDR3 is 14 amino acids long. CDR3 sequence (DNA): TGTGCCAGCAGAAACGGGGGGTCTGGAAACACCATATATTTT. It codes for CASRNGGSGNTIYF.

The CDR3 nucleotides read TGTGCCAGCAGCCCCCGGGACACCTTCACCGGGGAGCTGTTTTTT. Amino acids: CASSPRDTFTGELFF. The genes are TRBV11-2 and TRBJ2-2, with a possible D match to TRBD1 (6 bases). CDR1 and CDR2 (germline): SGHAT, FQNNGV. CDR3 length equals 15 residues. Trimming took 5 bases from V and 4 from J, leaving 14 bases between them.

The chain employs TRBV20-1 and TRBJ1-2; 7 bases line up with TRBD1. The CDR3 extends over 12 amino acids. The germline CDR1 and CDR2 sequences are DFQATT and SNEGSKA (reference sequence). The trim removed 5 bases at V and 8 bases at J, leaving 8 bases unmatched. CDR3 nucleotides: TGCAGTGCTGGACCAGGGGGTCGCGGCTACACCTTC. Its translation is CSAGPGGRGYTF.

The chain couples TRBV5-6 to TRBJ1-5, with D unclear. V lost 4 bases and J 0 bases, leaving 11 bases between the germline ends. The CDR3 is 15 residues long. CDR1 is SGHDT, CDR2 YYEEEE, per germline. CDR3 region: CASSRTGPSNQPQHF. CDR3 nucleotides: TGTGCCAGCAGCCGAACCGGGCCTAGCAATCAGCCCCAGCATTTT.

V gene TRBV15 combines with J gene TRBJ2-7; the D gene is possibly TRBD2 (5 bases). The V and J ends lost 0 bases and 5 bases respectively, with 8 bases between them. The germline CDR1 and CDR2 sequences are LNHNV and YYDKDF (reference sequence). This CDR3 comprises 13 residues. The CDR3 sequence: CATSRDNGDEQYF. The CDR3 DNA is TGTGCCACCAGCAGAGATAACGGGGACGAGCAGTACTTC.

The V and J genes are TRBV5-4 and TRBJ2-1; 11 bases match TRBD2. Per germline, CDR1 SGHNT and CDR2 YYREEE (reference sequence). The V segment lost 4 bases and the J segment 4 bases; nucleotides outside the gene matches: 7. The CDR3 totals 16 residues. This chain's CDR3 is CASSPGTSGPYNEQFF. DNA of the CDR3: TGTGCCAGCAGCCCTGGGACTAGCGGCCCTTACAATGAGCAGTTCTTC.

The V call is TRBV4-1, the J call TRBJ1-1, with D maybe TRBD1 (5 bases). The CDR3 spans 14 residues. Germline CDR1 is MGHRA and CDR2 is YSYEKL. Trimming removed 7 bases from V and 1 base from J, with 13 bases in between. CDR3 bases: TGCGCCAGCATCCCGGACACGACGAACACTGAAGCTTTCTTT. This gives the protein CASIPDTTNTEAFF.

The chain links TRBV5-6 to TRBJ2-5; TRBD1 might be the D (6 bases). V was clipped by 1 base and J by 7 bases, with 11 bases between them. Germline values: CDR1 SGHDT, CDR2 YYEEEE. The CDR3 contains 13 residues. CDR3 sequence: CASSLRGMATQYF. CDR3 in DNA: TGTGCCAGCAGCTTGAGGGGGATGGCGACCCAGTACTTC.

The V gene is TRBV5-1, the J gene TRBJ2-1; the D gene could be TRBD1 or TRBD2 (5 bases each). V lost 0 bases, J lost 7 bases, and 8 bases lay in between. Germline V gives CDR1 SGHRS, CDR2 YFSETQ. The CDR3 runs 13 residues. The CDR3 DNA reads TGCGCCAGCAGCTTGGCGGGGCCTAATGAGCAGTTCTTC. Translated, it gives CASSLAGPNEQFF.

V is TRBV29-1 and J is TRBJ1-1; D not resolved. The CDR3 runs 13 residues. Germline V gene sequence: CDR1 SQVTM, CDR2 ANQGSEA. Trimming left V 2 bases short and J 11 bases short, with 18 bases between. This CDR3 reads CSVENRSLGGAFF. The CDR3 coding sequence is TGCAGCGTTGAAAATCGGTCCCTCGGTGGGGCTTTCTTT. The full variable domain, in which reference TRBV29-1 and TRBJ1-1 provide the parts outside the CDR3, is SAVISQKPSRDICQRGTSLTIQCQVDSQVTMMFWYRQQPGQSLTLIATANQGSEATYESGFVIDKFPISRPNLTFSTLTVSNMSPEDSSIYLCSVENRSLGGAFFGQGTRLTVV.

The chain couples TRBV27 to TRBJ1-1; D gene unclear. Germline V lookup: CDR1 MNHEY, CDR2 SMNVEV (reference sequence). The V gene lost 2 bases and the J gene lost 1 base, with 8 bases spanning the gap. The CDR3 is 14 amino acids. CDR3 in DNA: TGTGCCAGCAGTTTACCCGGGGAGAACACTGAAGCTTTCTTT. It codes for CASSLPGENTEAFF.